This TCR beta chain was sequenced in a study of T cells after posttransplantation cyclophosphamide. Study findings and constraints: Later post-transplant blood repertoires were often dominated by donor CD8+ memory clones. Recipient CMV seropositivity and CMV reactivation strongly tracked TRB clonality. Blood and skin or GI T cell repertoires showed limited TRB overlap.

With respect to this clone: Its antigen is still unknown.

V lost 5 bases and J 1 base, leaving 5 bases between the germline ends. The germline V gene encodes CDR1 DFQATT and CDR2 SNEGSKA (reference sequence). The length of the CDR3 is 11 residues. Cyclophosphamide on days +3 and +4 followed busulfan-fludarabine conditioning and a marrow graft. The table came from immunoSEQ multiplex PCR; TCRdb's copy has only in-frame clones and leaves some out. The sample has some 5,700 clones, 1.5% to 2% seen once; the top ten hold 28%. The chain recombines TRBV20-1 with TRBJ1-1; D is ambiguous. This clonotype originated in a young adult male patient who received an allogeneic stem cell transplant from a related donor, was CMV-positive, and had no GVHD. The T cells may partly be graft donor cells. The sequences come from PBMCs, collected roughly 250 days after a stem cell transplant with posttransplant cyclophosphamide. The chain's CDR3 is CSAGRNTEAFF. DNA of the CDR3: TGCAGTGCTGGCCGGAACACTGAAGCTTTCTTT.